This T cell receptor (beta chain) originates from a study of T cell clonality in common variable immunodeficiency (dated by TCRdb to the mid-2010s). Beyond this particular receptor, the publication reports: Patient heterogeneity within the CVID cohort put limits on correlating repertoire features with clinical complications. Although equal DNA input was used, an average of about 87,000 unique sequences per sample was obtained for controls, compared with roughly 33,000 for CVID samples. The authors noted that sequencing repertoires of T cell subpopulations would be needed to clarify what caused the increased clonality in CVID. CVID TCRbeta sequences reportedly showed fewer deletions and N-nucleotide insertions and lacked highly modified clones with 13 or more V deletions. TCRbeta clonality was higher in CVID subjects than in healthy controls (t-test p = 0.018), and the increase was most characteristic of about a third of subjects. Fewer TCRbeta clones were shared among CVID subjects than among healthy controls (p < 0.0001).

From the cysteine through the phenylalanine, the CDR3 covers 14 amino acids. The CDR3 was read in part: 33 bases, with the frame set at base 1. As encoded in the germline V gene, CDR1 is KGHSH while CDR2 is LQKENI. Ends trimmed: V by 5 bases, J by 4 bases; bases unmatched to a gene: 5. For sequencing, equivalent amounts of genomic DNA were input from CVID and control samples. For every sample, a 60 bp segment covering the rearranged TCRbeta CDR3 region was amplified and then sequenced. The immunoSEQ assay, a bias-corrected multiplex PCR combined with high-throughput sequencing, was used for TCRbeta amplification. The original pipeline was this. Every unique nucleotide sequence counted as a clone and was annotated with V, D and J genes, copy number and frequency. Sequences were labeled productive if in frame, and non-productive if out of frame or containing stop codons. As previously described, clonality was computed from Shannon's entropy. Mean CDR3 Kyte-Doolittle hydropathy was derived from the predicted amino acid sequences of productive clones. Hierarchical clustering of scaled V gene usage was performed with the R hclust function using Manhattan distance and complete linkage. To assess clone sharing by CDR3 amino acid sequence, 12 repertoires per group were resampled over 100 rounds. The repertoires were searched for fewer than 75 published EBV-specific TCRbeta sequences and some 240 published CMV-specific TCRbeta sequences. After two CVID samples that produced fewer than 10,000 sequences were dropped from the analysis, roughly 42 CVID repertoires remained. TCRdb provides this immuneACCESS table in a form limited to in-frame rearrangements. Some clones are lacking; in checked studies, under half of them reflect an unresolved V gene, and why the rest are absent is not known. V and J calls plus clone size are reproduced from that table; the DNA served to infer D and trimming. The sample has about 12,000 clones on record, with no singletons. The ten largest account for around 6.9% of the sample.

About this clone: The specificity of this receptor is unknown. The CDR3 is cut off 3 residues early in the read; its end comes from the germline J gene.

Standard criteria were used to diagnose CVID, namely serum IgG, IgA and/or IgM reduced below the normal range together with specific antibody deficiency. A total of 40 to 50 subjects (approximately 15 female and 30 or so male; age range roughly 8 to 70 years, mean age around 42) were included in the CVID group. Both CVID patients and healthy controls were predominantly of Caucasian heritage. At the time of study participation, every CVID subject had been on replacement immunoglobulin therapy for one year or longer. No CVID subject was ill or taking immunomodulatory or immunosuppressive medication when blood was collected. From each donor, roughly 4.5 to 8.5 ml of heparinized peripheral whole blood was collected. Genomic DNA from adults with common variable immune deficiency (CVID) and from healthy adult controls was used for sequencing of TCRbeta CDR3 repertoires. Diluted blood was density-centrifuged over Hypaque 1077 or Ficoll-Paque to isolate peripheral blood mononuclear cells. Genomic DNA was obtained from unsorted mononuclear cells using either Qiagen column purification or a centrifugation-based method.

Input material: peripheral blood mononuclear cells. The chain uses TRBV18 and TRBJ1-2, with 9 bases matching TRBD1. The receptor was isolated from a human donor with common variable immunodeficiency. Partial CDR3 DNA: TGTGCCAGCTCAAACAGGGGGCAGGTCTATGGC. Its protein product is CASSNRGQVYG. The whole CDR3 sequence is CASSNRGQVYGYTF.